The 6 T cell receptor beta chains given below trace back to one sample, sequenced in a study of OX40 agonist ivuxolimab in advanced cancers. Libraries were prepared by immunoSEQ multiplex PCR; TCRdb keeps only in-frame clonotypes and omits some of them. The sample holds 80,000 to 100,000 clones, about 90% seen once. Source: CD4+ or CD8+ T cells sorted from blood, taken in a trial of the OX40 agonist ivuxolimab. These receptor sequences come from an adult with an advanced solid tumor such as melanoma, head and neck, liver or kidney cancer.

V usage is TRBV19 and J usage is TRBJ1-5; TRBD1 matches at 8 bases. J lost 6 bases, V lost 1 base, and 11 bases had no gene match. Germline assignment: CDR1 LNHDA and CDR2 SQIVND (reference sequence). The CDR3 covers 17 residues. CDR3 in DNA: TGTGCCAGTAGTATAGGGGTCGCGGAGACAGGGGCTCAGCCCCAGCATTTT. Encoded protein: CASSIGVAETGAQPQHF.

V is TRBV6-5 and J is TRBJ1-4; D is ambiguous. The ends were cut back, 5 bases at V and 6 bases at J, with 10 bases in the middle. Germline V lookup: CDR1 MNHEY, CDR2 SVGAGI. This CDR3 has 13 amino acids. CDR3 in DNA: TGTGCCAGCAGTCCTTACCGAGATGAAAAACTGTTTTTT. This gives the protein CASSPYRDEKLFF.

The gene calls are TRBV7-9 and TRBJ2-5; 14 bases map to TRBD2. Trimming removed 5 bases from V and 5 bases from J; junction bases left unmatched: 13. The CDR3 has 18 residues. CDR1 SEHNR and CDR2 FQNEAQ come from the germline V gene (reference sequence). The CDR3 coding sequence is TGTGCCAGCAGCAAGGGACTAGCGGGGGCCGGGTTGGGCGAGACCCAGTACTTC. Translated: CASSKGLAGAGLGETQYF.

The chain couples TRBV7-3 to TRBJ1-6, with a possible D match to TRBD1 (6 bases). Trimming took off 5 bases at V and 6 bases at J, with 8 bases between the two ends. CDR1 and CDR2 from the germline V gene are SGHTA and FQGTGA. The CDR3 is made up of 13 amino acids. The CDR3 DNA follows: TGTGCCAGCAGCCAGGACAGTAATTCACCCCTCCACTTT. It translates to CASSQDSNSPLHF.

The chain carries TRBV10-2 and TRBJ2-5; 7 bases line up with TRBD1. The ends lost 0 bases at V and 6 bases at J; junction bases unmatched: 7. The CDR3 is made up of 15 amino acids. Germline V gene lookup returns CDR1 WSHSY and CDR2 SAAADI. CDR3 amino acids: CASSESVVTGKTQYF. CDR3 nucleotide sequence: TGCGCCAGCAGTGAGTCGGTTGTGACAGGGAAGACCCAGTACTTC.

V and J are TRBV5-6 and TRBJ2-3, with D perhaps matching TRBD2 (6 bases). Deletions cut 1 base from V and 6 bases from J, with 18 bases between. The CDR3 runs 16 residues. Germline V lookup: CDR1 SGHDT, CDR2 YYEEEE. In nucleotides, the CDR3 is TGTGCCAGCAGCTTGCTGGCGGGAACGGGGCGCGATACGCAGTATTTT. It encodes CASSLLAGTGRDTQYF. The whole variable domain, remainder taken from reference TRBV5-6 and TRBJ2-3, is DAGVTQSPTHLIKTRGQQVTLRCSPKSGHDTVSWYQQALGQGPQFIFQYYEEEERQRGNFPDRFSGHQFPNYSSELNVNALLLGDSALYLCASSLLAGTGRDTQYFGPGTRLTVL.